A single sample is the source of the 32 T cell receptor beta chains below, sequenced in a study of T cell responses to AZD1222 COVID-19 vaccine. The table came from immunoSEQ multiplex PCR; TCRdb's copy has only in-frame clones and leaves some out. The table has around 150,000 clones, roughly 90% seen once. The sample here was peripheral blood, taken on day 0 of AZD1222 vaccination. Source of these receptors: an adult in good health.

The chain is built from TRBV7-9 and TRBJ2-1; 9 bases line up with TRBD2. The CDR3 spans 15 residues. Germline CDR1 and CDR2: SEHNR and FQNEAQ (reference sequence). The ends lost 1 base at V and 9 bases at J; junction bases unmatched: 7. The CDR3 region is CASSLVERGAPEQFF. DNA for the CDR3: TGTGCCAGCAGCTTAGTAGAGCGGGGGGCCCCTGAGCAGTTCTTC.

The chain is built from TRBV29-1 and TRBJ1-1; D call uncertain. The CDR3 is made up of 14 amino acids. CDR1 is SQVTM, CDR2 ANQGSEA, per germline. The V and J ends lost 7 bases and 0 bases respectively, with 15 bases between them. CDR3 sequence reads: CSALTQWMNTEAFF. The CDR3 DNA sequence: TGCAGCGCTCTGACTCAGTGGATGAACACTGAAGCTTTCTTT.

This rearrangement joins TRBV5-1 to TRBJ1-2; 10 bases map to TRBD1. The CDR3 has 16 amino acids. V was clipped by 2 bases and J by 8 bases; unmatched bases: 12. The germline CDR1 and CDR2 sequences are SGHRS and YFSETQ. The CDR3 sequence: CASSFDRTGGSRGYTF. The CDR3 DNA sequence: TGCGCCAGCAGCTTCGATAGGACAGGGGGTAGCAGGGGCTACACCTTC.

The rearrangement uses TRBV5-4 and TRBJ2-5, with D possibly matching TRBD1 (6 bases). This CDR3 is 14 amino acids long. With 4 bases removed from V and 6 bases from J, the gap between germline ends came to 16 bases. Germline CDR1 is SGHNT and CDR2 is YYREEE (reference sequence). Here the CDR3 reads CASSTRQEKKTQYF. In DNA form, the CDR3 reads TGTGCCAGCAGCACCAGACAGGAAAAAAAGACCCAGTACTTC. The full variable domain, with the rest looked up from reference TRBV5-4 and TRBJ2-5, is ETGVTQSPTHLIKTRGQQVTLRCSSQSGHNTVSWYQQALGQGPQFIFQYYREEENGRGNFPPRFSGLQFPNYSSELNVNALELDDSALYLCASSTRQEKKTQYFGPGTRLLVL.

The rearrangement uses TRBV5-1 and TRBJ1-1; TRBD1 is a possible D gene (5 bases). CDR1 SGHRS and CDR2 YFSETQ come from the germline V gene. V lost 4 bases to trimming and J lost 3 bases, with 13 bases between them. The CDR3 totals 14 residues. The CDR3 nucleotides read TGCGCCAGCAGCCCCATGACGGGGGACACTGAAGCTTTCTTT. Translating it yields CASSPMTGDTEAFF.

The rearrangement uses TRBV19 and TRBJ1-6; TRBD1 might be the D (6 bases). CDR3 length equals 15 residues. Germline V lookup: CDR1 LNHDA, CDR2 SQIVND (reference sequence). Trimming pared 4 bases from V and 5 bases from J, leaving 12 bases between. Here the CDR3 reads CASSTGAFHNSPLHF. DNA for the CDR3: TGTGCCAGTAGTACAGGGGCTTTTCATAATTCACCCCTCCACTTT.

This chain joins TRBV5-8 and TRBJ2-6; D not resolved. The V gene's germline CDR1 is SGHTS and CDR2 YDEGEE. The V gene lost 9 bases and the J gene lost 0 bases, with 10 bases spanning the gap. This CDR3 comprises 14 residues. DNA of the CDR3: TGTGCCATTTCCCGCTTCTCTGGGGCCAACGTCCTGACTTTC. Translation gives CAISRFSGANVLTF.

The J gene is TRBJ2-3, the V gene TRBV20-1, with TRBD2 as a possible D gene (6 bases). Germline V lookup: CDR1 DFQATT, CDR2 SNEGSKA (reference sequence). The V end was cut by 7 bases, the J end by 3 bases, with 8 bases between. This CDR3 is 11 amino acids long. The CDR3 nucleotides read TGCAGTGTCCGGGGGACAGATACGCAGTATTTT. It encodes CSVRGTDTQYF.

The V gene is TRBV7-8, the J gene TRBJ1-5, with TRBD1 identical over 7 bases. The CDR3 is 14 residues long. Trimming at V came to 5 bases and at J to 5 bases, leaving 6 bases not matched to a gene. Germline CDR1 is SGHVS and CDR2 is FQNEAQ. DNA for the CDR3: TGTGCCAGCAGCCCGCTGCAGGGGGATCAGCCCCAGCATTTT. It specifies CASSPLQGDQPQHF. Based on the CDR3 plus reference TRBV7-8 and TRBJ1-5, the full variable domain is GAGVSQSPRYKVAKRGQDVALRCDPISGHVSLFWYQQALGQGPEFLTYFQNEAQLDKSGLPSDRFFAERPEGSVSTLKIQRTQQEDSAVYLCASSPLQGDQPQHFGDGTRLSIL.

The chain employs TRBV7-9 and TRBJ1-1; D is unresolved. Trimming removed 2 bases at V and 1 base at J, with 5 bases between. The germline CDR1 and CDR2 sequences are SEHNR and FQNEAQ (reference sequence). This CDR3 has 13 residues. The CDR3 loop reads CASSLLSNTEAFF. The CDR3 DNA follows: TGTGCCAGCAGCTTACTGTCGAACACTGAAGCTTTCTTT.

The V and J genes are TRBV7-9 and TRBJ2-2; no clear D gene. V lost 1 base and J lost 3, with 6 bases in between. Germline values: CDR1 SEHNR, CDR2 FQNEAQ (reference sequence). CDR3 length: 14 amino acids. As DNA, the CDR3 is TGTGCCAGCAGCTTAGTTGGGGACACCGGGGAGCTGTTTTTT. Its protein is CASSLVGDTGELFF.

This sequence joins TRBV27 and TRBJ2-7; D is unclear. CDR3 size: 13 residues. V lost 3 bases and J 3 bases, leaving 9 bases between the germline ends. Germline loops: CDR1 MNHEY, CDR2 SMNVEV (reference sequence). The CDR3 loop reads CASSFPPYYEQYF. The CDR3 DNA reads as TGTGCCAGCAGTTTCCCCCCCTACTACGAGCAGTACTTC.

In its sample, this clone was seen once. CDR3 protein: CASSYQQGGQETQYF. The CDR3 DNA sequence: TGCGCCAGCAGCTACCAACAGGGGGGTCAAGAGACCCAGTACTTC. The chain employs TRBV5-1 and TRBJ2-5; 8 bases fit TRBD1. The V gene end was trimmed by 3 bases and the J gene end by 2 bases; junction bases not matched to a gene: 6. Germline V gives CDR1 SGHRS, CDR2 YFSETQ. The CDR3 has 15 residues. The full variable domain, rest sourced from reference TRBV5-1 and TRBJ2-5, is KAGVTQTPRYLIKTRGQQVTLSCSPISGHRSVSWYQQTPGQGLQFLFEYFSETQRNKGNFPGRFSGRQFSNSRSEMNVSTLELGDSALYLCASSYQQGGQETQYFGPGTRLLVL.

The chain is built from TRBV7-6 and TRBJ1-2; D is possibly TRBD1 (5 bases). Trimming removed 0 bases from V and 0 bases from J, with 8 bases in between. In germline, CDR1 is SGHVS, CDR2 FNYEAQ. This CDR3 spans 15 amino acids. The CDR3 nucleotides read TGTGCCAGCAGCTTAGCAATGGGGCCTAACTATGGCTACACCTTC. Translation: CASSLAMGPNYGYTF.

J is TRBJ1-5 and V is TRBV10-3; 7 nucleotides match TRBD1. Germline V CDR1 and CDR2: ENHRY, SYGVKD. V dropped 9 bases and J dropped 0; count of bases not matched to a gene: 11. This CDR3 has 16 amino acids. As DNA, the CDR3 is TGTGCCATTTCCCGGACAGGACAATATAGCAATCAGCCCCAGCATTTT. Its protein product is CAISRTGQYSNQPQHF.

V gene TRBV6-5 combines with J gene TRBJ1-6; D is unclear. The length of the CDR3 is 12 residues. Germline V lookup: CDR1 MNHEY, CDR2 SVGAGI. Trimming cost V 6 bases and J 8 bases, with 8 bases left between them. CDR3 nucleotide sequence: TGTGCCAGCAGGGTATTAGATTCACCCCTCCACTTT. It translates to CASRVLDSPLHF.

The chain recombines TRBV3-1 (or the pseudogene TRBV3-2) with TRBJ2-3, with TRBD1 matching 9 bases. V lost 5 bases to trimming and J lost 2 bases; unmatched junction nucleotides: 8. The CDR3 spans 16 residues. The germline V gene has CDR1 LGHDT and CDR2 YNNKEL (reference sequence). The CDR3 nucleotides read TGTGCCAGCAGCTTACGGACAGGGGCGCTCACAGATACGCAGTATTTT. Its translation: CASSLRTGALTDTQYF.

The chain has TRBV27 and TRBJ1-5; D not resolved. V was trimmed by 5 bases and J by 4 bases, leaving 9 bases between them. CDR1 and CDR2 (germline): MNHEY, SMNVEV (reference sequence). The CDR3 has 13 residues. This CDR3 is CASSRAVNQPQHF. In DNA form, the CDR3 reads TGTGCCAGCAGTCGGGCAGTGAATCAGCCCCAGCATTTT.

This sequence joins TRBV28 and TRBJ1-1; D gene uncertain. Looked up from germline, CDR1 is MDHEN and CDR2 is SYDVKM. Trimming left V 1 base short and J 0 bases short, with 9 bases between. The CDR3 is 15 amino acids. The CDR3 coding sequence is TGTGCCAGCAGTTTATCGTGGGTTTTGAACACTGAAGCTTTCTTT. Protein product: CASSLSWVLNTEAFF. The variable domain in full, completed from reference TRBV28 and TRBJ1-1, reads DVKVTQSSRYLVKRTGEKVFLECVQDMDHENMFWYRQDPGLGLRLIYFSYDVKMKEKGDIPEGYSVSREKKERFSLILESASTNQTSMYLCASSLSWVLNTEAFFGQGTRLTVV.

The chain is built from TRBV7-2 and TRBJ1-1, with TRBD1 as a possible D gene (5 bases). This CDR3 has 17 amino acids. Germline V CDR1 and CDR2: SGHTA, FQGNSA. V was trimmed by 5 bases and J by 1 base, leaving 20 bases between them. The CDR3 sequence: CASSRRFQAGGNTEAFF. CDR3 DNA sequence: TGTGCCAGCAGCCGTAGATTCCAGGCGGGGGGGAACACTGAAGCTTTCTTT.

The count of this clone is one. The CDR3 is CASSSGTESSYEQYF. DNA of the CDR3: TGTGCCAGCAGCTCCGGGACAGAGAGCTCCTACGAGCAGTACTTC. V is TRBV13 and J is TRBJ2-7; 7 positions agree with TRBD1. V trimming: 4 bases; J trimming: 0 bases; junction bases outside the gene matches: 6. The CDR3 runs to 15 residues. Germline loops: CDR1 PRHDT, CDR2 FYEKMQ (reference sequence).

This rearrangement joins TRBV4-1 to TRBJ2-3; unclear D gene. The CDR3 extends over 15 amino acids. CDR1 and CDR2 (germline): MGHRA, YSYEKL. Trimming took off 2 bases at V and 1 base at J, with 10 bases between the two ends. The CDR3 region is CASSQSPKGTDTQYF. In DNA form, the CDR3 reads TGCGCCAGCAGCCAATCCCCTAAAGGCACAGATACGCAGTATTTT.

The rearrangement uses TRBV15 and TRBJ1-2; D is unclear. The CDR3 covers 16 residues. CDR1 LNHNV and CDR2 YYDKDF come from the germline V gene (reference sequence). V gave up 4 bases and J gave up 3 bases, with 18 bases separating them. DNA for the CDR3: TGTGCCACCAGCACCAAAGGAATAGGACGGGACTATGGCTACACCTTC. Translated: CATSTKGIGRDYGYTF.

The chain links TRBV2 to TRBJ1-1; D might be TRBD1 (6 bases). V shed 6 bases and J shed 2 bases, with 13 bases lying between them. Germline CDR1 is SNHLY and CDR2 is FYNNEI. The CDR3 runs 14 residues. CDR3 in amino acids: CASRDRSDNTEAFF. For the CDR3, the DNA is TGTGCCAGCAGGGACAGAAGTGATAACACTGAAGCTTTCTTT.

The J gene is TRBJ2-7, the V gene TRBV11-2; possible D gene TRBD2, 5 bases. Per the germline V gene, CDR1 is SGHAT and CDR2 is FQNNGV. This CDR3 has 16 residues. V was pared by 2 bases and J by 4 bases, with 18 bases between. For the CDR3, the DNA is TGTGCCAGCAGCTTACTTCGGGGTAAATCGGGGTACGAGCAGTACTTC. Its translation: CASSLLRGKSGYEQYF.

This rearrangement joins TRBV2 to TRBJ1-2; no clear D. Trimming pared 3 bases from V and 7 bases from J, leaving 18 bases between. Germline loops: CDR1 SNHLY, CDR2 FYNNEI. The CDR3 extends over 15 amino acids. The CDR3 sequence is CASSEGEGYGGGYTF. CDR3 bases: TGTGCCAGCAGTGAGGGAGAGGGCTACGGTGGTGGCTACACCTTC.

The V gene is TRBV5-6, the J gene TRBJ2-3; TRBD1 aligns across 8 bases. V trimming: 4 bases; J trimming: 6 bases; junction bases outside the gene matches: 10. Per the germline V gene, CDR1 is SGHDT and CDR2 is YYEEEE. The CDR3 length is 15 residues. The CDR3 loop is CASSPGTGRRDTQYF. The CDR3 DNA is TGTGCCAGCAGCCCGGGGACAGGTCGTCGGGATACGCAGTATTTT.

This sequence joins TRBV5-1 and TRBJ2-7; D is possibly TRBD1 (6 bases). The CDR3 sequence is 15 residues long. With 2 bases removed from V and 2 bases from J, the gap between germline ends came to 14 bases. Germline V CDR1 and CDR2: SGHRS, YFSETQ. CDR3 sequence (DNA): TGCGCCAGCAGCTTTGGCCCAGGGACACCCTACGAGCAGTACTTC. The encoded protein is CASSFGPGTPYEQYF.

The chain links TRBV2 to TRBJ1-1, with 7 bases that match TRBD1. From germline, CDR1 is SNHLY and CDR2 FYNNEI. This CDR3 spans 15 amino acids. V lost 6 bases and J lost 1; bases outside the gene matches: 8. CDR3 coding DNA: TGTGCCAGCAGCCCCCCGACAGGGAAGAACACTGAAGCTTTCTTT. This sequence encodes CASSPPTGKNTEAFF. Filled out from reference TRBV2 and TRBJ1-1, the complete variable domain reads EPEVTQTPSHQVTQMGQEVILRCVPISNHLYFYWYRQILGQKVEFLVSFYNNEISEKSEIFDDQFSVERPDGSNFTLKIRSTKLEDSAMYFCASSPPTGKNTEAFFGQGTRLTVV.

This clone was seen just once. Other DNA sequences in the sample encode the same CDR3. The chain carries TRBV29-1 and TRBJ2-1, with D perhaps TRBD1 (5 bases). The germline gives CDR1 SQVTM, CDR2 ANQGSEA. Trimming pared 7 bases from V and 6 bases from J, leaving 7 bases between. This CDR3 spans 10 amino acids. The CDR3: CSARGNEQFF. The DNA for the CDR3 is TGCAGCGCAAGGGGCAATGAGCAGTTCTTC.

The chain uses TRBV29-1 and TRBJ1-2; 9 positions agree with TRBD1. The germline V gene has CDR1 SQVTM and CDR2 ANQGSEA. The CDR3 loop spans 13 amino acids. V trimming: 6 bases; J trimming: 8 bases; junction bases outside the gene matches: 10. The CDR3 DNA follows: TGCAGCGTAAGAGACGACAGGGGGAACGGCTACACCTTC. Its protein product is CSVRDDRGNGYTF.

The chain employs TRBV11-2 and TRBJ2-1; perhaps TRBD1 as D (7 bases). Germline CDR1 and CDR2: SGHAT and FQNNGV. V dropped 6 bases and J dropped 9 bases, with 21 bases sitting between them. This CDR3 is 15 amino acids long. The CDR3 DNA reads as TGTGCCAGCAGTTTTAGAAGAACAGGGGAGGTTGAGCAGTTCTTC. It yields the protein CASSFRRTGEVEQFF.